This T cell receptor beta chain was sequenced during a study of Graves' ophthalmopathy and Graves' hyperthyroidism. General study findings and limits: Blood contained most expanded thyroid clonotypes exceeding 0.001 frequency.

The term stable hyperthyroidism indicated an absence of ophthalmopathy within 18 months of follow-up. Diagnosis used clinical symptoms, serum thyroxine, TRAb, thyroid ultrasound and orbital computed tomography. The V gene lost 3 bases and the J gene lost 7 bases, with 9 bases spanning the gap. The CDR3 sequence is 12 residues long. The germline V gene encodes CDR1 MNHNS and CDR2 SASEGT. This clonotype was recorded at least ten times. The antigen is undetermined. TCR beta CDR3 regions were amplified from RNA transcripts. The first-round RT-PCR employed HTBI primers together with the Qiagen OneStep RT-PCR kit. A multiplex PCR was then performed as the second round. Using its own MiXCR run on the multiplex PCR reads, TCRdb lists one record per CDR3 protein. The table includes some 380,000 distinct CDR3 sequences, approximately 15% detected once.

This chain joins TRBV6-1 and TRBJ1-2; D gene uncertain. The origin of this receptor is a woman between 18 and 29 years old with stable Graves' hyperthyroidism. Sequencing used peripheral blood. The CDR3 protein is CASSDLSRGYTF. The CDR3 DNA sequence: TGTGCCAGCAGTGACCTGAGCCGTGGCTACACCTTC.